The rows below give T cell receptor beta chains drawn from one sample of a study of CD8+ T cells in alopecia areata. Libraries were prepared by immunoSEQ multiplex PCR; TCRdb keeps only in-frame clonotypes and omits some of them. Of 90,000 or so clones listed, 40% to 50% are singletons. The sequencing used CD8+ T cells sorted from blood, collected at week 24, from a patient treated with tofacitinib. The receptors come from a human donor with alopecia areata. CDR3s include the opening cysteine and the closing phenylalanine or tryptophan. The D gene is left open where the match is weak. Expanded clones are given a class, and other clones once, few, many or no size at all.

TGTGCCAGCAGCTCTAGGGACCGCTACTCCTACGAGCAGTACTTC CASSSRDRYSYEQYF TRBV7-9 - TRBJ2-7 -
TGTGCCAGCAGTGGATACAGCGGGAGTACAGATACGCAGTATTTT CASSGYSGSTDTQYF TRBV9 TRBD2 TRBJ2-3 -
TGTGCCAGCGTAGAGGGGGACAGGGATGACGGCCAAGAGACCCAGTACTTC CASVEGDRDDGQETQYF TRBV27 TRBD1 TRBJ2-5 -
TGTGCCAGCAGCTGGGACAGGGGACCCTACAATGAGCAGTTCTTC CASSWDRGPYNEQFF TRBV11-2 TRBD1 TRBJ2-1 once
TGTGCCTGGAGTACTAACACTGAAGCTTTCTTT CAWSTNTEAFF TRBV30 - TRBJ1-1 -
TGCGCCAGCAGCCAAGTCCCCCCATTGACTAGCGGGAGTGAGACCCAGTACTTC CASSQVPPLTSGSETQYF TRBV4-1 TRBD2 TRBJ2-5 -
TGTGCCAGCAGTTTATCGCCGGGATCCTACAATGAGCAGTTCTTC CASSLSPGSYNEQFF TRBV27 - TRBJ2-1 -
TGTGCCACCAAGCGGGAGACCTACAATGAGCAGTTCTTC CATKRETYNEQFF TRBV19 TRBD2 TRBJ2-1 -
TGTGCCAGCAGTCCTCTTAGCGGGAGCACAGATACGCAGTATTTT CASSPLSGSTDTQYF TRBV2 TRBD2 TRBJ2-3 -
TGTGCCAGCAGTTACGCGGCTAACTATGGCTACACCTTC CASSYAANYGYTF TRBV27 - TRBJ1-2 few
TGTGCCAGCAGCGCCGGGAACACTGAAGCTTTCTTT CASSAGNTEAFF TRBV7-6 - TRBJ1-1 -
TGCAGCGTTGATGGGCACCCAAGCTCCTACAATGAGCAGTTCTTC CSVDGHPSSYNEQFF TRBV29-1 - TRBJ2-1 -
TGCGCCAGCAGCCAAGGACCTAGCGGGAGCTCCTACAATGAGCAGTTCTTC CASSQGPSGSSYNEQFF TRBV4-1 TRBD2 TRBJ2-1 -
TGTGCCTGGACCCACATGAGGAACACCGGGGAGCTGTTTTTT CAWTHMRNTGELFF TRBV30 - TRBJ2-2 -
TGTGCCAGTAGTCCAGCGGGAGGGAAGAATGAGCAGTTCTTC CASSPAGGKNEQFF TRBV19 TRBD2 TRBJ2-1 -
TGTGCCAGCAGCGTAGCTTACGGAACAGATACGCAGTATTTT CASSVAYGTDTQYF TRBV9 - TRBJ2-3 few
TGTGCCACCAGCAGTGACAGGGGGAGCTACGAGCAGTACTTC CATSSDRGSYEQYF TRBV15 TRBD1 TRBJ2-7 -
TGTGCCAGCACCCCCAGGGGGCTCGGGACTGAAGCTTTCTTT CASTPRGLGTEAFF TRBV27 TRBD1 TRBJ1-1 -
TGTGCCAGCAGCTTAAAGGGCATGAACACTGAAGCTTTCTTT CASSLKGMNTEAFF TRBV5-4 - TRBJ1-1 few
TGTGCCAGCAGCTTAGAGGGACTAGGTGTTGCTGAGCAGTTCTTC CASSLEGLGVAEQFF TRBV7-2 TRBD2 TRBJ2-1 -
TGCGCCAGCAGCCAAGATGGGGGCGGCATGAACACTGAAGCTTTCTTT CASSQDGGGMNTEAFF TRBV4-3 - TRBJ1-1 -
TGCGCCAGCAGCCACGGACTAGCGGGTTCCTACGAGCAGTACTTC CASSHGLAGSYEQYF TRBV10-2 TRBD2 TRBJ2-7 few
TGTGCCAGCAGTTACTCGGTCCCAGGCCGGGACGAGCAGTACTTC CASSYSVPGRDEQYF TRBV6-6 - TRBJ2-7 -
TGTGCCAGCAGCACACAGGGAAGGGGGCACACCGGGGAGCTGTTTTTT CASSTQGRGHTGELFF TRBV7-3 TRBD1 TRBJ2-2 many
TGCAGCACGAGGGGGCTAACGGGGTCGGGCTCCTACAATGAGCAGTTCTTC CSTRGLTGSGSYNEQFF TRBV29-1 TRBD1 TRBJ2-1 -
TGTGCCTGGAGTTACGGGACTAGCAATGGTGCCCACTTC CAWSYGTSNGAHF TRBV30 TRBD2 TRBJ2-5 -
TGTGCCAGCAGCCAAACGGAGGAGCGGGATCCCAACTTC CASSQTEERDPNF TRBV4-2 TRBD2 TRBJ2-7 once
TGTGCCATCAGTGAGTCGACTCCAGAGCAGTTCTTC CAISESTPEQFF TRBV10-3 - TRBJ2-1 -
TGCGCCAGCAGCCAAGAGGTGGGAGTCGTATTCGAGCAGTACTTC CASSQEVGVVFEQYF TRBV4-1 - TRBJ2-7 -
TGTGCTAGTGGTTTGTACCCAGTCCGTCAATACGGCTACACCTTC CASGLYPVRQYGYTF TRBV12-5 - TRBJ1-2 -
TGCGCCAGCAGCGGTTGGCTAGCGGGAGGAGAGACCCAGTACTTC CASSGWLAGGETQYF TRBV5-1 TRBD2 TRBJ2-5 -
TGTGCCAGCAGCGCACGGACAAGTTCGGGATACGAGCAGTACTTC CASSARTSSGYEQYF TRBV7-8 - TRBJ2-7 -
TGCGCCAGCAGCCAAGCTAACACTGAAGCTTTCTTT CASSQANTEAFF TRBV4-1 - TRBJ1-1 few
TGCGCCAGCAGCTTGGACAGATATCAGCCCCAGCATTTT CASSLDRYQPQHF TRBV5-1 - TRBJ1-5 -
TGTGCCAGCAGCTTAGTGGCAGCGGGAGTGAGAGAGCAGTACTTC CASSLVAAGVREQYF TRBV7-6 TRBD2 TRBJ2-7 few
TGTGCCAGCAGCTTGGGCCGGGCAGCTGAAGCTTTCTTT CASSLGRAAEAFF TRBV5-5 - TRBJ1-1 few
TGCGCCAGCAGCCTAACCTCCTACGAGCAGTACTTC CASSLTSYEQYF TRBV5-1 - TRBJ2-7 -
TGTGCCAGCAGTGGGACAACAGGGCTAGTCGGCTACACCTTC CASSGTTGLVGYTF TRBV27 - TRBJ1-2 -
TGCGCCAGCAAAACCGGGACTAGCGGACAAGAGACCCAGTACTTC CASKTGTSGQETQYF TRBV5-1 TRBD2 TRBJ2-5 -
TGTGCCAGCAGCAGGGGCTTGAACACTGAAGCTTTCTTT CASSRGLNTEAFF TRBV14 - TRBJ1-1 few
TGCGCCAGCAGTGCAAGCGGGTACTCCTACGAGCAGTACTTC CASSASGYSYEQYF TRBV10-2 - TRBJ2-7 -
TGCGCCAGCAGCCCACACGGGACTAGCAAGGCCGGGGAGCTGTTTTTT CASSPHGTSKAGELFF TRBV4-1 TRBD2 TRBJ2-2 few
TGTGCCAGCAGTTTATCTGACAACCTGAGAGGCTACACCTTC CASSLSDNLRGYTF TRBV28 - TRBJ1-2 -
TGTGCCAGTAGTATCCGGCAGGAAATAGCCCAGCATTTT CASSIRQEIAQHF TRBV19 - TRBJ1-5 -
TGTGCCAGCAGCCCAGAGTTTACAGCCTACGAGCAGTACTTC CASSPEFTAYEQYF TRBV7-9 - TRBJ2-7 -
TGTGCTAGCAGCCTTCGGACAGGGAACGAGCAGTACTTC CASSLRTGNEQYF TRBV7-9 TRBD1 TRBJ2-7 -
TGTGCCAGCAGCGTTGGGGGGAGCAATCAGCCCCAGCATTTT CASSVGGSNQPQHF TRBV27 - TRBJ1-5 -
TGTGCCAGTAGCACCCCTCTACCTTCTAACTATGGCTACACCTTC CASSTPLPSNYGYTF TRBV19 - TRBJ1-2 -
TGCGCCAGCAGTTCCTATAGCGGGAGTAGAGATACGCAGTATTTT CASSSYSGSRDTQYF TRBV5-1 TRBD2 TRBJ2-3 -
TGTGCCAGCACCCTCACCATAGCGGGAGCCTCCTACAATGAGCAGTTCTTC CASTLTIAGASYNEQFF TRBV27 TRBD2 TRBJ2-1 -
TGTGCCAGCAGCTTAGCGCTTGCGACAGATACGCAGTATTTT CASSLALATDTQYF TRBV7-8 - TRBJ2-3 -
TGTGCCTGGAGTACGCGGGACAGGGGGCCCTACGAGCAGTACTTC CAWSTRDRGPYEQYF TRBV30 TRBD1 TRBJ2-7 -
TGTGCCATCAGTGAAGGAGGGGGGGAGACCCAGTACTTC CAISEGGGETQYF TRBV10-3 - TRBJ2-5 -
TGTGCCAGCAGCCAATACGGGGGCTCCTACGAGCAGTACTTC CASSQYGGSYEQYF TRBV16 - TRBJ2-7 -
TGTGCCAGTATGGACAGGGTCGGGGCGAATGAGCAGTTCTTC CASMDRVGANEQFF TRBV6-5 TRBD1 TRBJ2-1 few